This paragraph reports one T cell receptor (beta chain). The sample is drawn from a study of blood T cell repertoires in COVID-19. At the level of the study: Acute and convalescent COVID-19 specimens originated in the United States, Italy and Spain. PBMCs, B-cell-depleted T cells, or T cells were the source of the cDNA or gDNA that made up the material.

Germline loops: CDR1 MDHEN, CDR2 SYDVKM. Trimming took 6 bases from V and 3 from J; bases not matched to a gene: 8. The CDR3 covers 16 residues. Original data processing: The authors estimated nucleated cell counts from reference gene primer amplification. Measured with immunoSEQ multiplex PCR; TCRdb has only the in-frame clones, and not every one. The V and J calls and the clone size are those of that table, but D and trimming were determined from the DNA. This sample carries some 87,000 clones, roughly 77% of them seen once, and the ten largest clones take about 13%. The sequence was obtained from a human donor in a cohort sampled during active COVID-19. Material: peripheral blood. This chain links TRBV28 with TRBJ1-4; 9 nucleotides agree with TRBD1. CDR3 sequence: CASSSQGALANEKLFF. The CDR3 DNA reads TGTGCCAGCAGCTCACAGGGGGCTTTAGCTAATGAAAAACTGTTTTTT.